Listed here are 11 T cell receptor beta chains from one sample, sequenced in a study of fetal regulatory T cell absence and autoimmunity. Assay: immunoSEQ multiplex PCR; the TCRdb copy retains only in-frame clones and omits some. The sample holds about 43,000 clones; about 80% are singletons and the top ten take approximately 0.37%. Sequencing was done on a sample of cord blood. These receptors all stem from a newborn boy with IPEX syndrome.

V and J are TRBV4-1 and TRBJ2-7; D not resolved. Trimming removed 1 base from V and 2 bases from J, with 6 bases in between. Germline lookup yields CDR1 MGHRA and CDR2 YSYEKL. The CDR3 is made up of 13 amino acids. The CDR3 is CASSQGWPYEQYF. In nucleotides, the CDR3 is TGCGCCAGCAGCCAAGGGTGGCCCTACGAGCAGTACTTC.

This sequence joins TRBV6-1 and TRBJ2-7, with a tentative D call TRBD1 (5 bases). V lost 3 bases to trimming and J lost 3 bases, with 12 bases between them. This CDR3 is 14 amino acids long. Germline V gives CDR1 MNHNS, CDR2 SASEGT. DNA for the CDR3: TGTGCCAGCAGTGAGGGGCTTAAGGACTACGAGCAGTACTTC. Translated: CASSEGLKDYEQYF.

The CDR3 DNA reads TGTGCCAGCAGCTTAGGTAGGCGCGGGAGAGCCAAAAACATTCAGTACTTC. This sequence encodes CASSLGRRGRAKNIQYF. This chain uses TRBV7-2 with TRBJ2-4; 7 nucleotides align to TRBD2. This CDR3 is built from 17 residues. V shed 1 base and J 0 bases; nucleotides not matched to a gene: 6. Germline loops: CDR1 SGHTA, CDR2 FQGNSA.

The rearrangement links TRBV11-2 to TRBJ2-3; 8 bases are shared with TRBD2. CDR1 and CDR2 from the germline V gene are SGHAT and FQNNGV. V shed 5 bases, J shed 5 bases, and the junction held 18 bases outside the gene matches. The CDR3 consists of 18 residues. CDR3 in amino acids: CASSPQGVGGAQGDTQYF. The CDR3 DNA sequence: TGTGCCAGCAGCCCCCAGGGAGTCGGGGGGGCCCAAGGAGATACGCAGTATTTT. The complete variable domain, with remaining parts taken from reference TRBV11-2 and TRBJ2-3, reads EAGVAQSPRYKIIEKRQSVAFWCNPISGHATLYWYQQILGQGPKLLIQFQNNGVVDDSQLPKDRFSAERLKGVDSTLKIQPAKLEDSAVYLCASSPQGVGGAQGDTQYFGPGTRLTVL.

The V and J genes are TRBV11-3 and TRBJ2-7; 11 nucleotides line up with TRBD2. This CDR3 comprises 15 residues. From germline, CDR1 is SGHNT and CDR2 YENEEA. J was trimmed by 2 bases and V by 0 bases; bases with no gene match: 0. The CDR3 region is CASSLDSGGAYEQYF. As DNA, the CDR3 is TGTGCCAGCAGCTTAGATAGCGGGGGGGCCTACGAGCAGTACTTC.

V usage is TRBV10-3 and J usage is TRBJ2-1; 11 bases line up with TRBD2. This CDR3 has 17 amino acids. Germline CDR1 and CDR2: ENHRY and SYGVKD. With V trimmed by 6 bases and J by 7 bases, 14 bases remained unmatched. The CDR3 nucleotides are TGTGCCATCAGGGGAGTACCGGGACTAGCGGAAGGAAATGAGCAGTTCTTC. This translates into CAIRGVPGLAEGNEQFF.

V usage is TRBV27 and J usage is TRBJ2-2, with TRBD2 as a possible D gene (6 bases). V lost 4 bases to trimming and J lost 5 bases, with 17 bases between them. CDR1 is MNHEY, CDR2 SMNVEV, per germline (reference sequence). The CDR3 extends over 16 amino acids. This chain's CDR3 is CASSWAAGLWTGELFF. The CDR3 DNA is TGTGCCAGCAGTTGGGCCGCGGGACTTTGGACCGGGGAGCTGTTTTTT.

For the CDR3, the DNA is TGTGCCAGCAGTGTGACAGGGGGGTTATTCTACGAGCAGTACTTC. This gives the protein CASSVTGGLFYEQYF. V is TRBV2 and J is TRBJ2-7; 9 bases fit TRBD1. V was pared by 4 bases and J by 3 bases, with 7 bases of the junction left unmatched. The CDR3 contains 15 residues. Per the germline V gene, CDR1 is SNHLY and CDR2 is FYNNEI. Based on the CDR3 plus reference TRBV2 and TRBJ2-7, the full variable domain is EPEVTQTPSHQVTQMGQEVILRCVPISNHLYFYWYRQILGQKVEFLVSFYNNEISEKSEIFDDQFSVERPDGSNFTLKIRSTKLEDSAMYFCASSVTGGLFYEQYFGPGTRLTVT.

The chain combines TRBV5-1 with TRBJ2-1; 7 bases map to TRBD2. The CDR3 spans 15 residues. Germline loops: CDR1 SGHRS, CDR2 YFSETQ. The junction had 11 bases not matched to a gene; V was cut back by 7 bases and J by 4 bases. The CDR3 DNA reads as TGCGCCAGCGGAAGAGCGGGACTAAGTTACAATGAGCAGTTCTTC. Its protein product is CASGRAGLSYNEQFF.

The gene calls are TRBV7-2 and TRBJ2-3, with 7 bases that match TRBD2. The CDR3 covers 15 residues. Germline loops: CDR1 SGHTA, CDR2 FQGNSA. V shed 2 bases and J 2 bases; nucleotides not matched to a gene: 4. In DNA, the CDR3 is TGTGCCAGCAGCTTATCGGGGGGTTTCACAGATACGCAGTATTTT. Its translation is CASSLSGGFTDTQYF.

In nucleotides, the CDR3 is TGTGCCAGCAGCTTAGCTGGGTTCGGACTAGCGGTTGACAATGAGCAGTTCTTC. Translating gives CASSLAGFGLAVDNEQFF. The rearrangement links TRBV7-2 to TRBJ2-1, with 10 bases lining up with TRBD2. V lost 0 bases to trimming and J lost 5 bases; unmatched junction nucleotides: 10. Germline CDR1 and CDR2: SGHTA and FQGNSA. CDR3 length equals 18 residues.